This is a list of T cell receptor beta chains from one sample in a study of siplizumab effects on memory and regulatory T cells. Method: immunoSEQ multiplex PCR; TCRdb's copy keeps in-frame clones and lacks some. The sample lists approximately 94,000 clones; roughly 96% were seen once. Sequencing was done on a sample of naive CD4+ T cells sorted from blood. The receptors were gathered from a human donor in good health. CDR3s include the opening cysteine and the closing phenylalanine or tryptophan. A D gene is named only where the DNA matches it firmly.

J,D,V,DNA,CDR3
TRBJ1-1,-,TRBV14,TGTGCCAGCAGCCACCTGAGATCTCGGGCTTTCTTT,CASSHLRSRAFF
TRBJ1-4,TRBD1,TRBV28,TGTGCCAGCAGTTTGGTACAGGGGCCGGAAAAACTGTTTTTT,CASSLVQGPEKLFF
TRBJ1-5,-,TRBV7-2,TGTGCCAGCAGCTTAGGTGGTCCCAGCAATCAGCCCCAGCATTTT,CASSLGGPSNQPQHF
TRBJ1-5,-,TRBV19,TGTGCCAGTAGTATCCCTACAGGGTTGGGTAATCAGCCCCAGCATTTT,CASSIPTGLGNQPQHF
TRBJ1-4,-,TRBV7-6,TGTGCCAGCAGCCCCCGATATCAGGGCGAAAAACTGTTTTTT,CASSPRYQGEKLFF
TRBJ2-7,TRBD1,TRBV7-9,TGTGCCAGCAGCCTACAGGGGAAAAGGTACGAGCAGTACTTC,CASSLQGKRYEQYF
TRBJ2-5,TRBD2,TRBV10-3,TGTGCCATCAGTGATAGTCGTCCTAGCGGGATCCAAGAGACCCAGTACTTC,CAISDSRPSGIQETQYF
TRBJ1-6,-,TRBV5-1,TGCGCCAGCAGCTTGAGCGGGATTTCACCCCTCCACTTT,CASSLSGISPLHF
TRBJ2-2,-,TRBV7-6,TGTGCCAGCAGCTCAGTGAACACCGGGGAGCTGTTTTTT,CASSSVNTGELFF
TRBJ2-2,-,TRBV11-2,TGTGCCAGCAGCTTAGATTACAGGGTCCCCGGGGAGCTGTTTTTT,CASSLDYRVPGELFF
TRBJ2-7,TRBD2,TRBV7-2,TGTGCCAGCAGCTTGAGTTCGGGAGGGCGGGGGGCCTCCTACGAGCAGTACTTC,CASSLSSGGRGASYEQYF
TRBJ1-4,-,TRBV30,TGTGCCTGGAGACCTAGTTTTAATGAAAAACTGTTTTTT,CAWRPSFNEKLFF
TRBJ2-5,TRBD2,TRBV6-1,TGTGCCAGCAGTGAAATTCGGGGGGGGCGAGAGACCCAGTACTTC,CASSEIRGGRETQYF
TRBJ1-1,-,TRBV29-1,TGCAGCGTTGGCTTGGTGAGGGGGGACACTGAAGCTTTCTTT,CSVGLVRGDTEAFF
TRBJ2-3,TRBD1,TRBV11-3,TGTGCCAGCCCCTCAGTCCGGGGACAGAACATAGGGCTGACGGGTACGCAGTATTTT,CASPSVRGQNIGLTGTQYF
TRBJ1-2,-,TRBV19,TGTGCCAGTACCCTGGGACACCAAAACTATGGCTACACCTTC,CASTLGHQNYGYTF
TRBJ1-2,-,TRBV20-1,TGCAGTGCTAGAGCAAACTATGGCTACACCTTC,CSARANYGYTF
TRBJ2-1,TRBD2,TRBV5-8,TGTGCCAGCAGGGATGGACTGGCGGGGGGGTTATACAATGAGCAGTTCTTC,CASRDGLAGGLYNEQFF
TRBJ1-1,-,TRBV18,TGTGCCAGCTCACCACAAGGGGGTAGTAGCACTGAAGCTTTCTTT,CASSPQGGSSTEAFF
TRBJ1-2,-,TRBV29-1,TGCAGCGCATTATCTGGGTCGATCCTCTATGGCTACACCTTC,CSALSGSILYGYTF
TRBJ2-4,TRBD1,TRBV28,TGTGCCAGCACCAAGACAGGGGATTCTACGTACTTC,CASTKTGDSTYF
TRBJ2-7,TRBD1,TRBV10-3,TGTGCCACCTCCCCCGGGACAGGGGGGTACGAGCAGTACTTC,CATSPGTGGYEQYF
TRBJ2-1,-,TRBV6-5,TGTGCCAGCAGCCGTGGTGGCCTCTCCTACAATGAGCAGTTCTTC,CASSRGGLSYNEQFF
TRBJ1-1,-,TRBV29-1,TGCAGCTTCTATCTCGGTGCAGTTGGAGCTTTCTTT,CSFYLGAVGAFF
TRBJ1-1,-,TRBV6-8,TGTGCCAGCAGTTCCGGGACACCTATGAACACTGAAGCTTTCTTT,CASSSGTPMNTEAFF
TRBJ2-6,-,TRBV2,TGTGCCAGCAGTGATCGGAGCTCTGGGGCCAACGTCCTGACTTTC,CASSDRSSGANVLTF
TRBJ2-7,-,TRBV28,TGTGCCAGCAGTGGTCCACTGGGCAGCTCCTACGAGCAGTACTTC,CASSGPLGSSYEQYF
TRBJ2-3,TRBD2,TRBV10-2,TGCGCCAGCAGTGACGGGGGGGGGCCTTCTAATACGCAGTATTTT,CASSDGGGPSNTQYF
TRBJ2-1,-,TRBV7-2,TGTGCCAGCAGCTTACGTCTGCTCTCCTACAATGAGCAGTTCTTC,CASSLRLLSYNEQFF
TRBJ2-3,TRBD2,TRBV7-7,TGTGCCAGCAGCAGCTCGAGCGGGGGTGGCACAGATACGCAGTATTTT,CASSSSSGGGTDTQYF
TRBJ2-3,-,TRBV18,TGTGCCAGCTCACCAAAGCCGACTTGGGATACGCAGTATTTT,CASSPKPTWDTQYF
TRBJ2-7,-,TRBV7-2,TGTGCCAGCAGCCCCAGGGGCTGGGATTCCTACGAGCAGTACTTC,CASSPRGWDSYEQYF
TRBJ2-5,-,TRBV7-2,TGTGCCAGCAGCTCCGGTCCCTCATGGGAGACCCAGTACTTC,CASSSGPSWETQYF
TRBJ2-2,TRBD1,TRBV30,TGTGCCTGGACCCCCGGGACAGGGGGCCCCGGGGAGCTGTTTTTT,CAWTPGTGGPGELFF
TRBJ2-2,-,TRBV2,TGTGCCAGCAGTGGGGGGCGGAACACCGGGGAGCTGTTTTTT,CASSGGRNTGELFF
TRBJ1-1,-,TRBV27,TGTGCCAGCAGTTTACGGACAGAGAACACTGAAGCTTTCTTT,CASSLRTENTEAFF
TRBJ2-2,-,TRBV7-7,TGTGCCAGCAGCCCAACCCGGGCGGACACCGGGGAGCTGTTTTTT,CASSPTRADTGELFF
TRBJ2-5,TRBD2,TRBV10-2,TGCGCCAGCAAGGATGCGGGGGGGACTCAAGAGACCCAGTACTTC,CASKDAGGTQETQYF
TRBJ1-4,-,TRBV19,TGTGCCAGTAGTAATAGACAGGTTTCTAATGAAAAACTGTTTTTT,CASSNRQVSNEKLFF
TRBJ2-2,-,TRBV14,TGTGCCAGCAGCCAAGATCCGGGGTGGCCTATAACGACCGGGGAGCTGTTTTTT,CASSQDPGWPITTGELFF
TRBJ1-2,-,TRBV6-4,TGTGCCAGCAGTCCCCGGGACTATGGCTACACCTTC,CASSPRDYGYTF
TRBJ1-2,TRBD1,TRBV28,TGTGCCAGCAGATCCGGGACAGGGACCTATGGCTACACCTTC,CASRSGTGTYGYTF
TRBJ1-1,-,TRBV11-2,TGTGCCAGCAGCTTAGATCTTGTATCATCTGAAGCTTTCTTT,CASSLDLVSSEAFF
TRBJ2-7,-,TRBV5-3,TGTGCCAGTATGACACACGAGCAGTACTTC,CASMTHEQYF
TRBJ2-1,TRBD1,TRBV7-9,TGTGCCAGCAGCGATACTCAGACAGGGTTTTTCCATGAGCAGTTCTTC,CASSDTQTGFFHEQFF
TRBJ1-5,-,TRBV4-1,TGCGCCAGCAGCCAAGACCCCGCCAGGGCTAGCAATCAGCCCCAGCATTTT,CASSQDPARASNQPQHF
TRBJ1-1,-,TRBV20-1,TGCAGTGCCCCCCGGGGGCCTGCTTTCTTT,CSAPRGPAFF
TRBJ2-7,TRBD1,TRBV6-5,TGTGCCAGCAGCGCCGGGACAGACGAGCAGTACTTC,CASSAGTDEQYF
TRBJ1-3,-,TRBV15,TGTGCCACCAGCGGCCCCAGGTGGCTCGAAAACACCATATATTTT,CATSGPRWLENTIYF
TRBJ2-5,TRBD2,TRBV19,TGTGCCAGTAGGGTTAGCGGGGTTGAGACCCAGTACTTC,CASRVSGVETQYF
TRBJ1-1,TRBD1,TRBV4-1,TGCGCCAGCAGCCCCCCGCAAAACAGGGGACGGGACACTGAAGCTTTCTTT,CASSPPQNRGRDTEAFF
TRBJ1-4,-,TRBV7-2,TGTGCCAGCAGCTTAGGGGGCCAGGGGAGTGAAAAACTGTTTTTT,CASSLGGQGSEKLFF
TRBJ1-4,-,TRBV5-8,TGTGCCAGCAGCTTGGGACTTTCTTTCTCTAATGAAAAACTGTTTTTT,CASSLGLSFSNEKLFF
TRBJ2-3,-,TRBV5-1,TGCGCCAGCAACTTCCTTGGCGGGGATACGCAGTATTTT,CASNFLGGDTQYF
TRBJ2-7,-,TRBV18,TGTGCCAGCTCGGTGGACGGAACCTACGAGCAGTACTTC,CASSVDGTYEQYF
TRBJ2-1,TRBD1,TRBV5-6,TGTGCCAGCAGCTTGGCAGGGACAGGGTCAAATGATCAGTTCTTC,CASSLAGTGSNDQFF
TRBJ2-5,-,TRBV7-2,TGTGCCAGCAGCTGGAGCCGGGCGGGGTCCGGGGAGACCCAGTACTTC,CASSWSRAGSGETQYF
TRBJ2-5,-,TRBV5-4,TGTGCCAGCAGCTTGGAGGGAGAGACCCAGTACTTC,CASSLEGETQYF
TRBJ1-1,-,TRBV6-5,TGTGCCAGCAGTTATGGTTTTGGGGGGGTCGGGACTGAAGCTTTCTTT,CASSYGFGGVGTEAFF
TRBJ1-5,-,TRBV5-5,TGTGCCAGCAGCTTCGTTCTGGGGGGCGGGCAGCCCCAGCATTTT,CASSFVLGGGQPQHF